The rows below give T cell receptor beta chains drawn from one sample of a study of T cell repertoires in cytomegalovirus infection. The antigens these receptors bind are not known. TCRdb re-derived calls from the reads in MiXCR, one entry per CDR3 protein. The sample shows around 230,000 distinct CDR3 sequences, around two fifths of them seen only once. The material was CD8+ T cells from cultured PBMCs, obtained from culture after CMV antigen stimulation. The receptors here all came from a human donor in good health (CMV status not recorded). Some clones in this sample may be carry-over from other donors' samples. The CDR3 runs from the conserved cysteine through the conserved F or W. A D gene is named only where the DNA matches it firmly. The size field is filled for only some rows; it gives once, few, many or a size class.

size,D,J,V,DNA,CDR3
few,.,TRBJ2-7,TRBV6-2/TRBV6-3,TGTGCCAGCAGTTACGCCGACAGATACTACGAGCAGTACTTC,CASSYADRYYEQYF
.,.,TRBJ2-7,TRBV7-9,TGTGCCAGCAGCCCCCCCGGGAGCCACGAGCAGTACTTC,CASSPPGSHEQYF
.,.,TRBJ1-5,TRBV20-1,TGCAGTGCTGCCCGCGGGGGTCAGCCCCAGCATTTT,CSAARGGQPQHF
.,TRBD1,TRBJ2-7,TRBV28,TGTGCCAGCAGTTCGGGACAGCAAAAACCCTACGAGCAGTACTTC,CASSSGQQKPYEQYF
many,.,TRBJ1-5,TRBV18,TGTGCCAGCTCACCGGGGAGCGGGAATCAGCCCCAGCATTTT,CASSPGSGNQPQHF
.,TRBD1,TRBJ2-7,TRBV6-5,TGTGCCAGCAGTTACCGGGACAGTTTCTACGAGCAGTACTTC,CASSYRDSFYEQYF
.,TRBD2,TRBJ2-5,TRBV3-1,TGTGCCAGCAGCCCGAGGTTGCGGGGGGAGGGGACCCAGTACTTC,CASSPRLRGEGTQYF
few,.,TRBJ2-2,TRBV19,TGTGCCAGTAGTCCGAGCGGGTCCAACACCGGGGAGCTGTTTTTT,CASSPSGSNTGELFF
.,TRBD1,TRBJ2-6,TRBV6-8,TGTGCCAGCAGTTACTCGACAGGGGCGGGGGCCAACGTCCTGACTTTC,CASSYSTGAGANVLTF
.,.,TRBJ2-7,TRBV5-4,TGTGCCAGCAGCCAAGCAGGGAACTCCTACGAGCAGTACTTC,CASSQAGNSYEQYF
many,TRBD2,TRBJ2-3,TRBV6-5,TGTGCCAGCAGTTACTCAGCGCTAGCGGGAGATGCAGATACGCAGTATTTT,CASSYSALAGDADTQYF
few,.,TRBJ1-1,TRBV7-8,TGTGCCAGCAGCCCCGTGGCAGTGAACACTGAAGCTTTCTTT,CASSPVAVNTEAFF
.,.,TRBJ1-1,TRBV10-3,TGTGCCATCAGTGAAGGTGGCGGAGGTGAAGCTTTCTTT,CAISEGGGGEAFF
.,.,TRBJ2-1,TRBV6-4,TGTGCCAGCAGTGACTCGCGAGGGTCCAATGAGCAGTTCTTC,CASSDSRGSNEQFF
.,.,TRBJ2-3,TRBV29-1,TGCAGCGTTGAAGGACTCCGAGATACGCAGTATTTT,CSVEGLRDTQYF
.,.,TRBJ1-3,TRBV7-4,TGTGCCAGCAGCTTAGGATCTGTACTTGCTGGAAACACCATATATTTT,CASSLGSVLAGNTIYF
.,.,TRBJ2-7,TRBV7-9,TGTGCCAGCAGCCGCGCATCACAGGAGCCCTACGAGCAGTACTTC,CASSRASQEPYEQYF
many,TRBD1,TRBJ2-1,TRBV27,TGTGCCAGCAGTTTGTGGACAGGGGGGGACAATGAGCAGTTCTTC,CASSLWTGGDNEQFF
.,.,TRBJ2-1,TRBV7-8,TGTGCCAGCAGCTTAGTAGTCCCCCCGAGGGATGAGCAGTTCTTC,CASSLVVPPRDEQFF
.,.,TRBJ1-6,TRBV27,TGTGCCAGCAGTTTATCTTTGAGCTCCTATAATTCACCCCTCCACTTT,CASSLSLSSYNSPLHF
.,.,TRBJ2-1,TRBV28,TGTGCCACCTTATCGGGGCTTTCGTACAATGAGCAGTTCTTC,CATLSGLSYNEQFF
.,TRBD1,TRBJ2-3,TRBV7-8,TGTGCCAGCAGCTGGGACAGGGGAGATACCCAGTATTTT,CASSWDRGDTQYF
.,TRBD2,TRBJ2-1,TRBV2,TGTGCCAGCATCCGGGGGGGCAATGAGCAGTTCTTC,CASIRGGNEQFF
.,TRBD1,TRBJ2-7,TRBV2,TGTGCCGCTGTCCGGGACAGCTCCTACGAGCAGTACTTC,CAAVRDSSYEQYF
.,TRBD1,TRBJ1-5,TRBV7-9,TGTGCCAGCAGCTTAGCGTTGGGACAGGGCGGGAATCAGCCCCAGCATTTT,CASSLALGQGGNQPQHF
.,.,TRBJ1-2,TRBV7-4,TGTGCCAGCACCGGGGGGCAGGGAGCTAACTATGGCTACACCTTC,CASTGGQGANYGYTF
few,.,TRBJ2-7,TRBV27,TGTGCCAGCAGTCTGTCGGTACAGGGAGACGAGCAGTACTTC,CASSLSVQGDEQYF
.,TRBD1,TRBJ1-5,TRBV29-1,TGCAGCGTTGACTCAGGGGGCGGTCAGCCCCAGCATTTT,CSVDSGGGQPQHF
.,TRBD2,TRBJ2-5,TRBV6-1,TGTGCCAGCAGTGATTGGGGAGGGGAGACCCAGTACTTC,CASSDWGGETQYF
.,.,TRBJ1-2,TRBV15,TGTGCCACCAGCAGACCTCCGGCCGGTACGGGCGGCTACACCTTC,CATSRPPAGTGGYTF
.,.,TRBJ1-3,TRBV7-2,TGTGCCAGCAGCCCTAATTCGGGAAACACCATATATTTT,CASSPNSGNTIYF
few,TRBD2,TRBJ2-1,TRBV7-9,TGTGCCAGCAGCAAAGCGGGGGGCTCTGGCAATGAGCAGTTCTTC,CASSKAGGSGNEQFF
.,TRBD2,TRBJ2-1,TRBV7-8,TGTGCCAGCAGCCGTAGCGGGGCCTTATACAATGAGCAGTTCTTC,CASSRSGALYNEQFF
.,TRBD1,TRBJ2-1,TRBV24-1,TGTGCCACCAGTGATTTAAGACAGGGTTACAATGAGCAGTTCTTC,CATSDLRQGYNEQFF
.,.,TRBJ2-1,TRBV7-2,TGTGCCAGCATGATCATAGTTGGCAATGAGCAGTTCTTC,CASMIIVGNEQFF
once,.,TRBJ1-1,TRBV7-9,TGTGCCAGCAGTCCAGACAGGCTCATGAACACTGAAGCTTTCTTT,CASSPDRLMNTEAFF
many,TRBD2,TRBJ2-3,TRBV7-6,TGTGCCAGCAGCCGACATACGGGAGGGCCAAGGGATACGCAGTATTTT,CASSRHTGGPRDTQYF
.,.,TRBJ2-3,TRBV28,TGTGCCAGCAGTTCCCGGGCCCAGACTACAGATACGCAGTATTTT,CASSSRAQTTDTQYF
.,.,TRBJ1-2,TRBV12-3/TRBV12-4,TGTGCCAGCAGTTCCATCGGGGGCGTTGCGAACTATGGCTACACCTTC,CASSSIGGVANYGYTF
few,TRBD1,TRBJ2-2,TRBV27,TGTGCCAGCACGCCTCTCCGGGACAGGAACACCGGGGAGCTGTTTTTT,CASTPLRDRNTGELFF
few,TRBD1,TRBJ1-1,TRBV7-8,TGTGCCAGCAGTTTACAGGGGAAAACGAACACTGAAGCTTTCTTT,CASSLQGKTNTEAFF
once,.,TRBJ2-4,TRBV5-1,TGCGCCACCCGGAAAATGCTAGCCAAAAACATTAAGTACTTC,CATRKMLAKNIKYF
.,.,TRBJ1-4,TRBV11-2,TGTGCCAGCAGCTTATGGGGGCCGGGGGATGAAAAACTGTTTTTT,CASSLWGPGDEKLFF
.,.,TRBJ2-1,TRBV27,TGTGCCAGCGGTTCCAGAGGGGGGTATATCCATGAGCAGTTCTTC,CASGSRGGYIHEQFF
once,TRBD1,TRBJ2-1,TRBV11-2,TGTGCCAGCAGCTTAGGCGGACAGGGTTTGAATGAGCAGTTCTTC,CASSLGGQGLNEQFF
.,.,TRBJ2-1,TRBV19,TGTGCCAGTATGACAAGAAACTACAATGAGCAGTTCTTC,CASMTRNYNEQFF
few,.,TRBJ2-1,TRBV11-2,TGTGCCAGCAGCCCATCCGGGCGGGGCGGATTCTACAATGAGCAGTTCTTC,CASSPSGRGGFYNEQFF